Presented here are 4 T cell receptor beta chains from one specimen sequenced in a study of shared clonotypes between healthy human individuals. Clones were sequenced by immunoSEQ multiplex PCR, and TCRdb holds only the in-frame ones, with some missing. Counted here are about 2.1 million clones, about 94% occurring once; the ten biggest clones make up approximately 1.7%. CD8 cells regarded as naive lacked CD45RO, were positively chosen for CCR7, and omitted terminally differentiated effector memory CD45RA+ cells. The sequenced sample consisted of naive CD8+ T cells from PBMCs. Receptor source: a man between 18 and 29 years old in good health. Some clones in this sample may be carry-over from other donors' samples.

The chain joins TRBV19 to TRBJ1-5; no clear D. V was cut by 2 bases and J by 3 bases, with 8 bases left in between. The CDR3 is 14 amino acids. Per the germline V gene, CDR1 is LNHDA and CDR2 is SQIVND (reference sequence). This chain's CDR3 is CASSIRVINQPQHF. In DNA, the CDR3 is TGTGCCAGTAGTATACGGGTTATCAATCAGCCCCAGCATTTT.

The CDR3 spells CASMNRDTHFTDTQYF. The CDR3 region has the DNA TGTGCCAGTATGAACCGGGACACACACTTCACAGATACGCAGTATTTT. This chain connects TRBV19 to TRBJ2-3; TRBD1 is a possible D gene (6 bases). The V and J ends lost 7 bases and 2 bases respectively, with 19 bases between them. Germline CDR1 reads LNHDA; CDR2 reads SQIVND (reference sequence). This CDR3 comprises 16 residues.

This chain joins TRBV27 and TRBJ1-4; D not certain. CDR3 length: 17 residues. V was trimmed by 1 base and J by 2 bases, leaving 14 bases between them. Germline CDR1 reads MNHEY; CDR2 reads SMNVEV (reference sequence). In DNA form, the CDR3 reads TGTGCCAGCAGTTTATTGATCCCGACCGGGACTAATGAAAAACTGTTTTTT. Translation: CASSLLIPTGTNEKLFF.

The chain employs TRBV9 and TRBJ2-1; TRBD2 agrees at 9 bases. Germline V gives CDR1 SGDLS, CDR2 YYNGEE. The CDR3 runs to 13 residues. With 5 bases clipped from V and 6 bases from J, the junction kept 3 bases outside the gene matches. The CDR3 DNA follows: TGTGCCAGCAGACTAGCGGGTGCCAATGAGCAGTTCTTC. This sequence encodes CASRLAGANEQFF.